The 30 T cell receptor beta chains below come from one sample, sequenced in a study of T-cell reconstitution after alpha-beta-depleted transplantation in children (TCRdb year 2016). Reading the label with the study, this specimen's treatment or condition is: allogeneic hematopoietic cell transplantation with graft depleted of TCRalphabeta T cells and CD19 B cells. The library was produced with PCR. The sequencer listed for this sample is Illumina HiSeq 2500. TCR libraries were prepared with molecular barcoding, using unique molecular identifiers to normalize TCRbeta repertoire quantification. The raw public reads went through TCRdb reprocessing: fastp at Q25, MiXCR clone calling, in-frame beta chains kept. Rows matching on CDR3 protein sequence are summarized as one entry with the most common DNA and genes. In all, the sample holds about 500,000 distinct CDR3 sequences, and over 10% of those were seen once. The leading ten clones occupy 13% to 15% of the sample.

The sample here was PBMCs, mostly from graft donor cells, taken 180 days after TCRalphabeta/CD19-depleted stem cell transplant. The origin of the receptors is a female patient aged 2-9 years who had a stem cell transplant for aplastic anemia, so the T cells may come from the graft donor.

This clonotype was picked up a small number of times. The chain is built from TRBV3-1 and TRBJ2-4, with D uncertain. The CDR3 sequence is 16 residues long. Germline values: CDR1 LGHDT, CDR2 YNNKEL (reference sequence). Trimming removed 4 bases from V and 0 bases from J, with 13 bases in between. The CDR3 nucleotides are TGTGCCAGCAGCCCCCGAGAGGCCCGAGCCAAAAACATTCAGTACTTC. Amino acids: CASSPREARAKNIQYF.

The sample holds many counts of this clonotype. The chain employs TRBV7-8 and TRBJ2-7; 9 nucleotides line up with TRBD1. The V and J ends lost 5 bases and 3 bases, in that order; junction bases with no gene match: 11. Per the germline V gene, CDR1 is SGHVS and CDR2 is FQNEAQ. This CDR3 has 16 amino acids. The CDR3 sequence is CASSLPDRGRGYEQYF. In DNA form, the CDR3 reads TGTGCCAGCAGCCTCCCGGACAGGGGACGCGGCTACGAGCAGTACTTC.

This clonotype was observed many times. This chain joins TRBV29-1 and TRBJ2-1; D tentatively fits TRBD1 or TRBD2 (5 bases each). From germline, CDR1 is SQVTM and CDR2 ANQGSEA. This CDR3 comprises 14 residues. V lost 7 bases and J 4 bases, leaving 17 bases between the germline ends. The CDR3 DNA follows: TGCAGCGGATTAGCCGGGACCTTATACAATGAGCAGTTCTTC. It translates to CSGLAGTLYNEQFF.

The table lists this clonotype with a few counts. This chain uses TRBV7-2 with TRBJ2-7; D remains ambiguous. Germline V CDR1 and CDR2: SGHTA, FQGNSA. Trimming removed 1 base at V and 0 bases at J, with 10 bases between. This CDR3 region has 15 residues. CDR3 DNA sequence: TGTGCCAGCAGCTTAGTCATATGGGGCTCCTACGAGCAGTACTTC. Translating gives CASSLVIWGSYEQYF.

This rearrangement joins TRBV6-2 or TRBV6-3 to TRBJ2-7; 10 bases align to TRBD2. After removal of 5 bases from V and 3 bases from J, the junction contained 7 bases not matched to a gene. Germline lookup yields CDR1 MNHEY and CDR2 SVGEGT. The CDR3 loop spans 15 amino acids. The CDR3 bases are TGTGCCAGCAGTATAAGCGGGAGGGCCATCTACGAGCAGTACGTC. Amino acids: CASSISGRAIYEQYV.

The CDR3 region has the DNA TGTGCCAGCAGTTACAGGACAGCCTCCTATGGCTACACCTTC. Protein product: CASSYRTASYGYTF. V and J are TRBV6-5 and TRBJ1-2, with D maybe TRBD1 (6 bases). Germline V lookup: CDR1 MNHEY, CDR2 SVGAGI. Trimming took 2 bases from V and 4 from J, leaving 11 bases between them. This CDR3 has 14 amino acids.

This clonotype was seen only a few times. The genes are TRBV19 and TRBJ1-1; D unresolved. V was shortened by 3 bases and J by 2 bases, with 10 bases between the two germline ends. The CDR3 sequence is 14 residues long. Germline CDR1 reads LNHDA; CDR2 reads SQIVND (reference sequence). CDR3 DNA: TGTGCCAGTAGTATGGTACAGCCAAACACTGAAGCTTTCTTT. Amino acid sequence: CASSMVQPNTEAFF.

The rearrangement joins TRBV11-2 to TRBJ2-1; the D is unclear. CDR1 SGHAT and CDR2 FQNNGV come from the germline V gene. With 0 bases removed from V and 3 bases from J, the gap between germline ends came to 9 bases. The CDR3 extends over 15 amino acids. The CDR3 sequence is CASSLDVIGYNEQFF. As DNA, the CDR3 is TGTGCCAGCAGCTTAGATGTGATCGGCTACAATGAGCAGTTCTTC.

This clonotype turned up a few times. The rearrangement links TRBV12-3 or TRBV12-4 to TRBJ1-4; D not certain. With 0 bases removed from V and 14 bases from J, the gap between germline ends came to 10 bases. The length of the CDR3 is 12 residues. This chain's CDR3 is CASSLATRRLFF. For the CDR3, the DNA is TGTGCCAGCAGTTTAGCAACCAGGAGGCTGTTTTTT.

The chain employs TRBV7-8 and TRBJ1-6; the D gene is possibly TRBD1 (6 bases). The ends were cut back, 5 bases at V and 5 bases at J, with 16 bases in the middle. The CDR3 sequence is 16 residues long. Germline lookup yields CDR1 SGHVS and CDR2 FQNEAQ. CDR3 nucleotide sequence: TGTGCCAGCAGCCCGGGTGGGGGGCGGAATAATTCACCCCTCCACTTT. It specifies CASSPGGGRNNSPLHF.

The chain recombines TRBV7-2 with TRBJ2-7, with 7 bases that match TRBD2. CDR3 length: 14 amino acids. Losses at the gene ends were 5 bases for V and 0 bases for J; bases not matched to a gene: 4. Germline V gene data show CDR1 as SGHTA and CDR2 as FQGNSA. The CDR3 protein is CASSLERGSYEQYF. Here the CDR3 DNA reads TGTGCCAGCAGCCTAGAGCGGGGCTCCTACGAGCAGTACTTC. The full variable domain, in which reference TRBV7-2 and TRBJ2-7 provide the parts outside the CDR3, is GAGVSQSPSNKVTEKGKDVELRCDPISGHTALYWYRQSLGQGLEFLIYFQGNSAPDKSGLPSDRFSAERTGGSVSTLTIQRTQQEDSAVYLCASSLERGSYEQYFGPGTRLTVT.

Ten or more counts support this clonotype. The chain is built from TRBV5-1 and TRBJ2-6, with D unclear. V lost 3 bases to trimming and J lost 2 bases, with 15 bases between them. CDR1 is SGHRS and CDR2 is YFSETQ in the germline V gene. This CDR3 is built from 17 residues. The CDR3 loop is CASSSVVGPPGANVLTF. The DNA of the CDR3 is TGCGCCAGCAGCTCGGTGGTCGGGCCCCCTGGGGCCAACGTCCTGACTTTC. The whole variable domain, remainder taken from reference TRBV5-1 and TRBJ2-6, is KAGVTQTPRYLIKTRGQQVTLSCSPISGHRSVSWYQQTPGQGLQFLFEYFSETQRNKGNFPGRFSGRQFSNSRSEMNVSTLELGDSALYLCASSSVVGPPGANVLTFGAGSRLTVL.

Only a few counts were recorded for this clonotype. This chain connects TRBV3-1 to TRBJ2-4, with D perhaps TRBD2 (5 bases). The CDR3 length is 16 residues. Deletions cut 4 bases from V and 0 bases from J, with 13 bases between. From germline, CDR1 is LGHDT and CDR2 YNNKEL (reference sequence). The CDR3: CASSPYSGIAKNIQYF. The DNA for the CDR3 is TGTGCCAGCAGCCCATATTCGGGGATAGCCAAAAACATTCAGTACTTC.

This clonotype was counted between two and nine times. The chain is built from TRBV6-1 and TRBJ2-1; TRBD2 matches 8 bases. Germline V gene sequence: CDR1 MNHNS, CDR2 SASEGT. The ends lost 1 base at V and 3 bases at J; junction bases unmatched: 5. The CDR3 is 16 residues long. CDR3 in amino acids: CASSEVGLGLYNEQFF. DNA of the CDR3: TGTGCCAGCAGTGAAGTGGGACTAGGCCTCTACAATGAGCAGTTCTTC.

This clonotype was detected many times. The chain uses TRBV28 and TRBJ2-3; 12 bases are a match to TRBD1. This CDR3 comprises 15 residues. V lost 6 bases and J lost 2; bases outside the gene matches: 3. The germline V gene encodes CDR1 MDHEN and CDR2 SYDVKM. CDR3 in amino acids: CASRGQGAFTDTQYF. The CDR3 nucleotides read TGTGCCAGCAGGGGACAGGGGGCTTTCACAGATACGCAGTATTTT.

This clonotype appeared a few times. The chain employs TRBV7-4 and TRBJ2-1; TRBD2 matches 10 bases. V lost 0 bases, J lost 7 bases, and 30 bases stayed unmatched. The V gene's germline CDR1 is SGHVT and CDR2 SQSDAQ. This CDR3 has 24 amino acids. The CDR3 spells CASSLALGFFLGWVSSGRANEQFF. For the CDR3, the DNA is TGTGCCAGCAGCTTAGCGCTCGGTTTCTTTCTCGGTTGGGTTTCTAGCGGGAGAGCAAATGAGCAGTTCTTC.

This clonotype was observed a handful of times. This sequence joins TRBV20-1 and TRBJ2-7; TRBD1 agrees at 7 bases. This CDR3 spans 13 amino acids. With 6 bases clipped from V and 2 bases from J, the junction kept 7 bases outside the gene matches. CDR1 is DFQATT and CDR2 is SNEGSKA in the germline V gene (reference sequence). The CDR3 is CSAGSDRAYEQYF. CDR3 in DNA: TGCAGTGCCGGAAGTGACAGGGCCTACGAGCAGTACTTC.

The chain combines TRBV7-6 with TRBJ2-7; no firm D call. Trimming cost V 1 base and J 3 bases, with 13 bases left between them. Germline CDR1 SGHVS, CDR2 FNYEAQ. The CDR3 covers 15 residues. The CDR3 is CASSLEATGFYEQYF. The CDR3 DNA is TGTGCCAGCAGCTTAGAAGCCACGGGTTTCTACGAGCAGTACTTC.

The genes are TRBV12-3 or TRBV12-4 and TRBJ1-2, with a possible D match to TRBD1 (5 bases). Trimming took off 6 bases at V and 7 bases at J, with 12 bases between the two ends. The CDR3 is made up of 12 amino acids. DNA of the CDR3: TGTGCCAGCAGCGACAGTAGCGGTGGCTACACCTTC. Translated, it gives CASSDSSGGYTF.

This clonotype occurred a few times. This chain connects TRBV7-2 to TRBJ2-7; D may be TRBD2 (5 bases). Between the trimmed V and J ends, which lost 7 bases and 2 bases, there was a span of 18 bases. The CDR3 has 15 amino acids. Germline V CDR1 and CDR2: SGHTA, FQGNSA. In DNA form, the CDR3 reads TGTGCCAGCACCCAGAGGGCTAGGGCCCCCTACGAGCAGTACTTC. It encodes CASTQRARAPYEQYF.

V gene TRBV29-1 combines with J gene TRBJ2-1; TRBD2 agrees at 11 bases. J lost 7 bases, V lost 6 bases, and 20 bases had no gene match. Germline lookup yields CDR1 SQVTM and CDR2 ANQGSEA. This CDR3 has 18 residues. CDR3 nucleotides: TGCAGCGTCGATGAACCCACTTGGGTAGCGGGAGGGCCAAATGAGCAGTTCTTC. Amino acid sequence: CSVDEPTWVAGGPNEQFF.

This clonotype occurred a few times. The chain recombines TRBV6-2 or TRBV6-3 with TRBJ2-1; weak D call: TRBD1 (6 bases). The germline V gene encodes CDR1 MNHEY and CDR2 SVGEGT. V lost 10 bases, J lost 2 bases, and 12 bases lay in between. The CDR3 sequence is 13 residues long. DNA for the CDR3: TGTGCCACCAAAAGGGACACCTACAATGAGCAGTTCTTC. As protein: CATKRDTYNEQFF.

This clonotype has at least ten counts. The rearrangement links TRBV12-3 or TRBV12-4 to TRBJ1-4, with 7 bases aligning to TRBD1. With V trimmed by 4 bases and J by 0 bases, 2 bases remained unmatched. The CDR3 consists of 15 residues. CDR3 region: CASSSGQATNEKLFF. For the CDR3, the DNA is TGTGCCAGCAGTTCTGGACAGGCAACTAATGAAAAACTGTTTTTT.

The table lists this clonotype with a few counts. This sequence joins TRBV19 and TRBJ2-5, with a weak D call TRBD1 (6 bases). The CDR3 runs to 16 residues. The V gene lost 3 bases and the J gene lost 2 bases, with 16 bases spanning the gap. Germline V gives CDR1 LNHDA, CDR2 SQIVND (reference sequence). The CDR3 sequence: CASSIWPGQLQETQYF. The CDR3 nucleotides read TGTGCCAGTAGTATTTGGCCAGGACAGCTTCAAGAGACCCAGTACTTC.

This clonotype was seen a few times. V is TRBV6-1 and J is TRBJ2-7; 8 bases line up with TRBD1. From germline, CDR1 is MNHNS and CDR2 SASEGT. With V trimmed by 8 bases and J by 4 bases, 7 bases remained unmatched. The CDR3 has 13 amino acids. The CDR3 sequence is CASGSRGLYEQYV. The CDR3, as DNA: TGTGCCAGCGGAAGCAGGGGGCTTTACGAGCAGTACGTC.

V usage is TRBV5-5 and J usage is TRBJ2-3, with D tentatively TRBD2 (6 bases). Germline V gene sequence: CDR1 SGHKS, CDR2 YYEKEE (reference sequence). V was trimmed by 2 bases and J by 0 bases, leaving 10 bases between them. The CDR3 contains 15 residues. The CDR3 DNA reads TGTGCCAGCAGCTTACTTAGCGGCAGCACAGATACGCAGTATTTT. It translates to CASSLLSGSTDTQYF.

CDR3 residues: CASSPISGSFNEQYF. For the CDR3, the DNA is TGTGCCAGCAGCCCGATTAGCGGGAGCTTTAACGAGCAGTACTTC. This sequence joins TRBV6-1 and TRBJ2-7, with 9 positions matching TRBD2. The ends lost 6 bases at V and 5 bases at J; junction bases unmatched: 11. The germline gives CDR1 MNHNS, CDR2 SASEGT. The CDR3 sequence is 15 residues long.

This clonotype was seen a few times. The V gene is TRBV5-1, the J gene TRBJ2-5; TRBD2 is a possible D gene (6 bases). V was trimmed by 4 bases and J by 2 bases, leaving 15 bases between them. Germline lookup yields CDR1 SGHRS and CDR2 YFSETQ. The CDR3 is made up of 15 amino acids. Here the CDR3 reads CASSRRGRPQETQYF. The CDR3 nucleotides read TGCGCCAGCAGCCGGCGGGGCAGGCCTCAAGAGACCCAGTACTTC.

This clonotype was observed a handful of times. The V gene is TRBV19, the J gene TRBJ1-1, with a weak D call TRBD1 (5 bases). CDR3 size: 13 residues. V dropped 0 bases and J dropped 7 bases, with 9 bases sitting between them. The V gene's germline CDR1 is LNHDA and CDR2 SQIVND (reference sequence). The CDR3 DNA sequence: TGTGCCAGTAGTATAGACCTACAGGTTGAAGCTTTCTTT. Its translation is CASSIDLQVEAFF.

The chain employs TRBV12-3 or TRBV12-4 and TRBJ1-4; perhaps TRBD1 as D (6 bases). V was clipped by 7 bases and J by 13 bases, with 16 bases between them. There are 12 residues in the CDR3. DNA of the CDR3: TGTGCCAGCAAAATGAAGGGGGGGGGACTGTTTTTT. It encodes CASKMKGGGLFF.